This T cell receptor beta chain stems from a study of radiotherapy plus CTLA-4 blockade in lung cancer (dated by TCRdb to the late 2010s). The study in broad terms: Among the enrolled patients, about 19% had an objective response, and about 31% reached disease control. Results and caveats for the whole study, not just this receptor: After treatment with radiotherapy and ipilimumab, TCR clones that came from tumors expanded in the peripheral blood. The strongest predictors of response were reported to be early dynamic shifts in blood T cell clones along with a rise in serum interferon-beta following radiation.

The study tested focal radiation therapy combined with CTLA-4 blockade (ipilimumab) in patients with chemo-refractory metastatic non-small-cell lung cancer. Compared with germline, V lacks 10 bases and J lacks 0 bases; bases without a gene match: 11. The CDR3 goes from the cysteine to the phenylalanine over 15 residues. Only the CDR3 DNA stays, 45 bases, in frame from base 1. Taken from the germline V gene, the CDR1 and CDR2 loops are MDHEN and SYDVKM. To note about this clone: Its recognized antigen is unknown. Within one base of it there is no much larger clone, and no base qualities were kept.

Library generation was performed with the immunoSEQ multiplex PCR assay. TCRdb holds this immuneACCESS table with in-frame rearrangements only. Some clones are missing; in checked studies, unresolved V genes explain under half, and the rest has no known cause. This sample lists 40,000 to 60,000 clones; 75% to 85% were detected once. The ten largest clones take up 3.3% of the sample. This chain is built from TRBV28 and TRBJ1-2; 7 bases in the middle match TRBD1. Here the sequenced sample was peripheral blood, taken from a patient treated with radiotherapy plus ipilimumab. The source is a human donor with non-small cell lung cancer who had stable disease on radiotherapy plus ipilimumab. The CDR3 here reads CATLTGITSNYGYTF. The nucleotide sequence is TGTGCCACCCTGACAGGGATCACCTCTAACTATGGCTACACCTTC.